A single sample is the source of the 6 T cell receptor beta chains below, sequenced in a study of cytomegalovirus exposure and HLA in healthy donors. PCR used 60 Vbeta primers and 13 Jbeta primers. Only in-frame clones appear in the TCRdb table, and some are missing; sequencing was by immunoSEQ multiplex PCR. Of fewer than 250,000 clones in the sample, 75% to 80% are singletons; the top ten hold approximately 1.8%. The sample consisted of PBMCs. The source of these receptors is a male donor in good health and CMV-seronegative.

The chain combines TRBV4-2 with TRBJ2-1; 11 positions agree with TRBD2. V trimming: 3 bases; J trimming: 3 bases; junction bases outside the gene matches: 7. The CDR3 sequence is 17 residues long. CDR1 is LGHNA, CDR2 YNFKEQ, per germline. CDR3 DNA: TGTGCCAGCAGCCAGTATACTAGCGGGGGAGTCTACAATGAGCAGTTCTTC. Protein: CASSQYTSGGVYNEQFF.

As DNA, the CDR3 is TGTGCCAGCACCCCGTCCCCTGCGGGATCCTACGAGCAGTACTTC. Protein product: CASTPSPAGSYEQYF. V is TRBV6-1 and J is TRBJ2-7; D is possibly TRBD2 (6 bases). Germline V gene data show CDR1 as MNHNS and CDR2 as SASEGT. The CDR3 spans 15 residues. Trimming took off 7 bases at V and 1 base at J, with 17 bases between the two ends.

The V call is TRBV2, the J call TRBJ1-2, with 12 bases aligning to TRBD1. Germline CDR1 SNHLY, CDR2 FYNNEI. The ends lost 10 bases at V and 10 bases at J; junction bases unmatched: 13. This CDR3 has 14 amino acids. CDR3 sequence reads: CATKGGQGAGTYTF. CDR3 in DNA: TGTGCCACAAAGGGGGGACAGGGGGCCGGGACCTACACCTTC.

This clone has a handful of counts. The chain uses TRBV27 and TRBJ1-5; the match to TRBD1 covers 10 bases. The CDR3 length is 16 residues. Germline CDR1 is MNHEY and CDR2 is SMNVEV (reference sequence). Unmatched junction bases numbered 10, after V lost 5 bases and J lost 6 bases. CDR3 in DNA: TGTGCCAGCAGTCTAACCGGGACAGGGGAACCTCAGCCCCAGCATTTT. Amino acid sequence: CASSLTGTGEPQPQHF.

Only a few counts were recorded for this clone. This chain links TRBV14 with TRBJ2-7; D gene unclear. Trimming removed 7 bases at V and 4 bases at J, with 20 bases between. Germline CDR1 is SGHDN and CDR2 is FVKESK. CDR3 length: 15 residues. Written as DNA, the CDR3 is TGTGCCAGCATTTACAAGCAGAAGGCGGCATACGAGCAGTACTTC. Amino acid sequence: CASIYKQKAAYEQYF.

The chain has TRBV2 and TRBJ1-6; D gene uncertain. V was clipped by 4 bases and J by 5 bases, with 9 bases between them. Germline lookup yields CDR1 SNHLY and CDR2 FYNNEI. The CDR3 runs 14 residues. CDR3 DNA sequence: TGTGCCAGCAGTGGACGGGGAAATAATTCACCCCTCCACTTT. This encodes CASSGRGNNSPLHF.